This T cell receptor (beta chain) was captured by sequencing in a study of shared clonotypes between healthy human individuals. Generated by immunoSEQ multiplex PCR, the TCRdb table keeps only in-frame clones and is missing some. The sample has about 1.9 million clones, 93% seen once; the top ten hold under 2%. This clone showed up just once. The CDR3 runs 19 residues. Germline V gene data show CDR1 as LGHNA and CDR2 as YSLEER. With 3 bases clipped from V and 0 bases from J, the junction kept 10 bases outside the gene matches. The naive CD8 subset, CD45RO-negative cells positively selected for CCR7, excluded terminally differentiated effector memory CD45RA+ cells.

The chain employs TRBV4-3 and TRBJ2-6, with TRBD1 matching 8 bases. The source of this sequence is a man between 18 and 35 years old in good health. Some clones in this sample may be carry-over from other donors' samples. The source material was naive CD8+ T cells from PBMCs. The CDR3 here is CASSQPGQAPSSGANVLTF. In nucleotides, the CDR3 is TGCGCCAGCAGCCAGCCGGGACAGGCCCCAAGCTCTGGGGCCAACGTCCTGACTTTC.